These 23 T cell receptor beta chains were sequenced from one sample in a study of T cells in Graves' hyperthyroidism and ophthalmopathy. The investigators amplified TCR beta CDR3 regions from RNA transcripts. Carried out on the TCR CDR3, a first-round RT-PCR used the HTBI primer set. Each CDR3 protein is one row after TCRdb ran MiXCR on the multiplex PCR reads. The repertoire consists of approximately 560,000 distinct CDR3 sequences, with just over 45% occurring once and the leading ten covering 6.5% to 9%. What was sequenced was peripheral blood or thyroid tissue (not recorded which). All receptors come from a woman aged 18-35 years with Graves' hyperthyroidism.

In its sample, this clonotype was seen many times. The chain employs TRBV2 and TRBJ1-6; D remains ambiguous. CDR1 is SNHLY, CDR2 FYNNEI, per germline. CDR3 length: 13 residues. V was cut by 2 bases and J by 7 bases, with 6 bases left in between. The CDR3 DNA reads as TGTGCCAGCAGTGAACGGGGAAATTCACCCCTCCACTTT. It encodes CASSERGNSPLHF.

The chain has TRBV24-1 and TRBJ1-2, with 9 positions matching TRBD1. The trim removed 6 bases at V and 4 bases at J, leaving 8 bases unmatched. This CDR3 spans 15 amino acids. The germline gives CDR1 KGHDR, CDR2 SFDVKD. The CDR3 spells CATSYSGQGTYGYTF. The DNA of the CDR3 is TGTGCCACCAGTTACTCGGGACAGGGCACCTATGGCTACACCTTC.

The rearrangement links TRBV7-9 to TRBJ2-6, with D perhaps TRBD1 (6 bases). V was trimmed by 5 bases and J by 0 bases, leaving 17 bases between them. Germline V gene sequence: CDR1 SEHNR, CDR2 FQNEAQ (reference sequence). This CDR3 comprises 18 residues. Here the CDR3 DNA reads TGTGCCAGCAGCCCCTCCTTACAGGGCGGCTCTGGGGCCAACGTCCTGACTTTC. Amino acid sequence: CASSPSLQGGSGANVLTF.

The genes are TRBV5-2 and TRBJ2-2. TRBV5-2 is reported as a pseudogene. This CDR3 comprises 12 residues. This CDR3 is CASSSIRRELFF. The CDR3 DNA follows: TGTGCCAGCAGTTCGATCAGGAGGGAGCTGTTTTTT.

Concerning this clonotype itself: The junction departs from the called germline gene at one end, perhaps through a read error. The chain has TRBV10-3 and TRBJ1-2, with D maybe TRBD1 (6 bases). Germline CDR1 ENHRY, CDR2 SYGVKD. This CDR3 spans 16 amino acids. The DNA of the CDR3 is TGTGCCAGCAGTTACCCTAAAGGGGGGCTAAACTATGGCTACACCTTC. Translation gives CASSYPKGGLNYGYTF.

This clonotype was seen only a few times. The chain has TRBV2 and TRBJ2-2; weak D call: TRBD1 (6 bases). Germline V gives CDR1 SNHLY, CDR2 FYNNEI. The CDR3 length is 15 residues. V was trimmed by 1 base and J by 4 bases, leaving 10 bases between them. CDR3 bases: TGTGCCAGCAGTGAAGACAGGGTGGGCACCGGGGAGCTGTTTTTT. Residues: CASSEDRVGTGELFF.

At least ten counts were recorded for this clonotype. V usage is TRBV29-1 and J usage is TRBJ1-4, with D tentatively TRBD1 (5 bases). This CDR3 is 14 amino acids long. Germline assignment: CDR1 SQVTM and CDR2 ANQGSEA. Trimming stripped 2 bases from V and 7 bases from J, with 14 bases between. CDR3 in DNA: TGCAGCGTTGAAACAGTGGGGGAGGGTGAAAAACTGTTTTTT. Translation: CSVETVGEGEKLFF.

This chain uses TRBV19 with TRBJ1-5; 7 bases map to TRBD1. The junction had 8 bases not matched to a gene; V was cut back by 6 bases and J by 6 bases. Germline-derived CDR1 and CDR2 are LNHDA and SQIVND (reference sequence). This CDR3 is 14 amino acids long. CDR3: CASRRTGLAQPQHF. DNA of the CDR3: TGTGCCAGTAGACGGACAGGTCTCGCTCAGCCCCAGCATTTT.

The chain recombines TRBV2 with TRBJ2-7; D is possibly TRBD1 or TRBD2 (5 bases each). The CDR3 has 12 amino acids. CDR1 and CDR2 from the germline V gene are SNHLY and FYNNEI. Trimming stripped 3 bases from V and 6 bases from J, with 9 bases between. In DNA form, the CDR3 reads TGTGCCAGCAGTGACTGGGGGTTCGAGCAGTACTTC. Encoded protein: CASSDWGFEQYF.

This clonotype was found many times. The J gene is TRBJ1-2, the V gene TRBV7-9; D may be TRBD1 (5 bases). The length of the CDR3 is 15 residues. The ends were cut back, 5 bases at V and 4 bases at J, with 17 bases in the middle. From germline, CDR1 is SEHNR and CDR2 FQNEAQ (reference sequence). CDR3 in amino acids: CASSPTGLRTYGYTF. The CDR3 DNA reads as TGTGCCAGCAGCCCCACGGGACTTCGCACCTATGGCTACACCTTC.

The chain uses TRBV27 and TRBJ1-1; D might be TRBD1 (5 bases). Between the trimmed V and J ends, which lost 7 bases and 8 bases, there was a span of 14 bases. Germline V gene data show CDR1 as MNHEY and CDR2 as SMNVEV (reference sequence). The CDR3 contains 12 residues. The CDR3 DNA follows: TGTGCCAGCACCCGTCAGGGTACCGAAGCTTTCTTT. It yields the protein CASTRQGTEAFF.

With respect to this clonotype: A much larger clone differs from this one at a single base, so this may be a read error. This CDR3 is missing its conserved last phenylalanine or tryptophan, likely due to a read error. The chain combines TRBV29-1 with TRBJ1-1; the D gene is possibly TRBD1 (6 bases). The V gene lost 6 bases and the J gene lost 6 bases, with 20 bases spanning the gap. Germline V gene sequence: CDR1 SQVTM, CDR2 ANQGSEA. The CDR3 is 14 amino acids. Here the CDR3 reads CSVTVTGRRAEAFL. The CDR3 region has the DNA TGCAGCGTGACCGTAACAGGGCGAAGGGCTGAAGCTTTCCTT.

A remark on this clonotype: With a much larger clone just one base away, this may be a read error. The chain carries TRBV29-1 and TRBJ1-1; 10 nucleotides agree with TRBD1. V was pared by 6 bases and J by 4 bases, with 8 bases of the junction left unmatched. The germline V gene encodes CDR1 SQVTM and CDR2 ANQGSEA. This CDR3 contains 14 residues. The CDR3 loop is CSVGQGGLSTEAFF. The CDR3 coding sequence is TGCAGCGTAGGACAGGGGGGATTGAGCACTGAAGCTTTCTTT.

This clonotype was counted ten times or more. The J gene is TRBJ1-5, the V gene TRBV9, with 7 positions matching TRBD1. Germline loops: CDR1 SGDLS, CDR2 YYNGEE. With 3 bases clipped from V and 6 bases from J, the junction kept 9 bases outside the gene matches. This CDR3 has 15 amino acids. The CDR3 spells CASSEGAGGGQPQHF. The CDR3 DNA reads TGTGCCAGCAGCGAGGGGGCCGGGGGAGGTCAGCCCCAGCATTTT.

This clonotype was found a few times. The chain recombines TRBV29-1 with TRBJ2-7; a weak D match, TRBD1 (5 bases). The CDR3 spans 12 residues. CDR1 and CDR2 from the germline V gene are SQVTM and ANQGSEA. V lost 5 bases and J 2 bases, leaving 10 bases between the germline ends. For the CDR3, the DNA is TGCAGCGTTAGGGGCGGAGCCTACGAGCAGTACTTC. Protein: CSVRGGAYEQYF.

On this clonotype: Just one base apart from a much larger clone, this may be a read error. V and J are TRBV7-2 and TRBJ1-4; D possibly corresponds to TRBD1 (5 bases). The assigned J gene may be wrong: the sequence end matches TRBJ1-3 better. This CDR3 is built from 15 residues. Germline lookup yields CDR1 SGHTA and CDR2 FQGNSA. Here the CDR3 DNA reads TGTGCCAGCAGCTCAATAGGGCAGGGTGGAAACACCATATATTTT. Its translation is CASSSIGQGGNTIYF.

DNA for the CDR3: TGCGCCAGCAGCTGGGCCTTGAACACTGAAGCTTTCTTT. The encoded protein is CASSWALNTEAFF. This sequence joins TRBV5-1 and TRBJ1-1; D gene unclear. Germline CDR1 SGHRS, CDR2 YFSETQ. With 3 bases removed from V and 0 bases from J, the gap between germline ends came to 6 bases. The CDR3 contains 13 residues.

This clonotype was recorded many times. The chain joins TRBV29-1 to TRBJ1-2; D gene uncertain. Germline V CDR1 and CDR2: SQVTM, ANQGSEA. V was trimmed by 3 bases and J by 1 base, leaving 6 bases between them. The length of the CDR3 is 12 residues. CDR3 nucleotide sequence: TGCAGCGTTGAGACAAGTAACTATGGCTACACCTTC. This sequence encodes CSVETSNYGYTF.

This chain joins TRBV7-8 and TRBJ1-1; the match to TRBD1 covers 8 bases. This CDR3 is 11 amino acids long. The germline V gene has CDR1 SGHVS and CDR2 FQNEAQ. V trimming: 6 bases; J trimming: 10 bases; junction bases outside the gene matches: 4. As DNA, the CDR3 is TGTGCCAGCAGACAGGACAGGGCAGCTTTCTTT. Translation: CASRQDRAAFF.

Regarding this clonotype: A much larger clone lies a single base off, so this may be a read error. The V gene is TRBV10-3, the J gene TRBJ1-4; possible D gene TRBD1, 5 bases. CDR1 is ENHRY and CDR2 is SYGVKD in the germline V gene. V lost 4 bases and J 7 bases, leaving 16 bases between the germline ends. This CDR3 is built from 15 residues. The CDR3 spells CAISGSDRKGEKLFF. Written as DNA, the CDR3 is TGTGCCATCAGTGGGTCAGACAGAAAGGGTGAAAAACTGTTTTTT.

V and J are TRBV7-8 and TRBJ1-4; tentatively, D is TRBD1 (5 bases). The CDR3 has 14 amino acids. Germline V gene sequence: CDR1 SGHVS, CDR2 FQNEAQ. V lost 5 bases to trimming and J lost 11 bases, with 18 bases between them. CDR3 amino acids: CASSTGGPGEKLFF. The CDR3 DNA reads as TGTGCCAGCAGCACGGGGGGTCCTGGTGAGAAACTGTTTTTT.

This clonotype was detected ten times or more. The genes are TRBV2 and TRBJ1-5; D is perhaps TRBD1 (5 bases). Trimming removed 6 bases from V and 7 bases from J, with 13 bases in between. The CDR3 is 13 residues long. From germline, CDR1 is SNHLY and CDR2 FYNNEI. The CDR3 coding sequence is TGTGCCAGCAGGGCGGGGCTATTGCAGCCCCAGCATTTT. It specifies CASRAGLLQPQHF.

The chain couples TRBV7-6 to TRBJ2-5; TRBD2 matches 7 bases. The DNA end is a closer match to TRBJ2-1, so the J assignment may be wrong. The germline gives CDR1 SGHVS, CDR2 FNYEAQ. The CDR3 covers 14 residues. CDR3 amino acids: CASSNPSGHNEQFF. The CDR3, as DNA: TGTGCCAGCAGCAACCCTAGCGGCCACAATGAGCAGTTCTTC.